Below, one T cell receptor (beta chain) is given with its context. What it binds is unknown. Being one base from a much bigger clone, this may be a read error. In germline, CDR1 is SGHVS, CDR2 FNYEAQ. This CDR3 spans 15 amino acids. This specimen belongs to a study of blood T cells in healthy people across ages. Points from the study as a whole: Per million T cells, TCR beta diversity dropped roughly linearly as age increased. Both naive CD4+ cell counts and diversity were greater in long-lived donors than in aged donors. With naive T cell percentage, TCR beta diversity showed a strong correlation.

A second PCR of 7 to 11 cycles used a sample-barcoded 5' primer and a J-beta primer mix. Every individual sample yielded 3 million or more paired-end reads (each containing CDR3). TCRdb analysed the 5' RACE reads with MiXCR anew, one entry per CDR3 protein. The sample includes 800,000 or so distinct CDR3 sequences, about 46% seen only once; the top ten take about a sixth. The rearrangement uses TRBV7-6 and TRBJ2-7; 10 bases line up with TRBD1. The sample comprised blood. The sequence derives from an older man in good health. CDR3 coding DNA: TGTGCCAGCGGCTTAGACAGGGGGCGTCTGGACGAGCAGTACTTC. It encodes CASGLDRGRLDEQYF.